A selection of T cell receptor beta chains follows, all from one sample in a study of T cell repertoires in aging, cancer and after chemotherapy. TCRdb used MiXCR to reprocess the multiplex PCR reads, holding one entry per CDR3 protein. Altogether over 1,500 distinct CDR3 sequences are present, 50% to 60% being singletons, with the ten largest covering around 6.3%. Sequences were obtained from blood. These receptors were taken from a human donor with a solid tumor. Each CDR3 is given with its conserved first and last residue. The D gene is left open where the match is weak.

j_call v_call d_call cdr3_aa
TRBJ2-7 TRBV28 TRBD1 CASSAPGGEQYF
TRBJ1-2 TRBV6-5 TRBD1 CASSEAGTGNGYTF
TRBJ2-3 TRBV6-6 TRBD2 CASSQTSGFSDTQYF
TRBJ2-3 TRBV6-5 NA CASTARHGGYDTQYF
TRBJ2-7 TRBV27 TRBD1 CASSFIGQGAYEQYF
TRBJ2-7 TRBV6-4 TRBD1 CASSYGTGDEQYF
TRBJ2-7 TRBV7-9 NA CASSLLGAGNEQYF
TRBJ1-2 TRBV20-1 NA CSSRAAIGYTF
TRBJ2-5 TRBV5-5 NA CASSLGGPKETQYF
TRBJ2-1 TRBV5-1 TRBD1 CASSLARVLIGTGTGGEQFF
TRBJ1-6 TRBV7-6 TRBD1 CASSSGGQGATPPLHF
TRBJ2-5 TRBV7-9 NA CASTDGGPQETQYF
TRBJ1-2 TRBV30 NA CAWSALGGARGYTF
TRBJ2-1 TRBV20-1 NA CSAREGDRVYNEQFF
TRBJ2-7 TRBV20-1 NA CSARGAEGTYEQYF
TRBJ2-1 TRBV6-4 TRBD2 CASSDTSGSYNEQFF
TRBJ2-6 TRBV19 NA CATLQATGANVLTF
TRBJ1-1 TRBV20-1 NA CSATSSGGRAEAFF
TRBJ1-6 TRBV19 NA CASSIAGVDSPLHF
TRBJ2-6 TRBV4-3 NA CASSQVYGPGANVLTF
TRBJ1-5 TRBV30 NA CAWSDSNQPQHF
TRBJ2-7 TRBV7-2 TRBD1 CASSWDSDSGSYEQYF
TRBJ2-2 TRBV6-4 TRBD2 CASSGTSTGELFF
TRBJ1-2 TRBV27 NA CASSLRFSNYGYTF
TRBJ2-7 TRBV29-1 NA CSVRVDSYEQYF
TRBJ2-7 TRBV18 TRBD2 CASSPRAASGRSEQYF
TRBJ1-2 TRBV5-6 TRBD1 CASSWGTGAYGYTF
TRBJ1-3 TRBV15 NA CATSSLVRGLDTIYF
TRBJ2-1 TRBV20-1 NA CSATGQPPEQFF
TRBJ1-2 TRBV6-5 NA CASSYSIDAGSAYGYTF